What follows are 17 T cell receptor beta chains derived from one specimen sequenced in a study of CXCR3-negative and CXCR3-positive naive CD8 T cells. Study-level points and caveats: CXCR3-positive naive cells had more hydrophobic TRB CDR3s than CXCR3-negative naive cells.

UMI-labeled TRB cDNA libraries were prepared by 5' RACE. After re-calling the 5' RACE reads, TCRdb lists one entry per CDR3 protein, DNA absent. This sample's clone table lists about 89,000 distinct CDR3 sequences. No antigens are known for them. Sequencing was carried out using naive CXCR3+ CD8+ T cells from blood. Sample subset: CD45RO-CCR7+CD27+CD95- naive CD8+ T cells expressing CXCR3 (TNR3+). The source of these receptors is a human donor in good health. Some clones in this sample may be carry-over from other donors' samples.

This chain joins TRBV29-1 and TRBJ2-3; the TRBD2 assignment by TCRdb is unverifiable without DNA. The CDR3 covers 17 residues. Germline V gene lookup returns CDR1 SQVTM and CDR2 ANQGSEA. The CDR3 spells CSVEIYPSSGGADTQYF.

CDR3 protein: CSVEGQGNTGELFF. The chain combines TRBV29-1 with TRBJ2-2; checking the TCRdb D call of TRBD1 is not possible without DNA. Germline lookup yields CDR1 SQVTM and CDR2 ANQGSEA. This CDR3 spans 14 amino acids.

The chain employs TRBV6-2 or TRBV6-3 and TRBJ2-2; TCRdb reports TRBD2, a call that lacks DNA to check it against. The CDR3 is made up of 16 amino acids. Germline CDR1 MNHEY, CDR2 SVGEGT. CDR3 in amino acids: CASSPFSGGNTGELFF.

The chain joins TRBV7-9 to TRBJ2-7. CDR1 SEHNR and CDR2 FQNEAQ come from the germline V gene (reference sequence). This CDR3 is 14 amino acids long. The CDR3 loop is CASSLGRESYEQYF.

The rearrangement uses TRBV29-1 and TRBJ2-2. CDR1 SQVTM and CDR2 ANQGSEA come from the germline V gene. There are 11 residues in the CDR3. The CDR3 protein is CSVAHTGELFF.

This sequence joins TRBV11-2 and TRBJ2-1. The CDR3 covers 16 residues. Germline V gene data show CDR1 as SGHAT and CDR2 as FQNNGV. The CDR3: CASSLETASSYNEQFF. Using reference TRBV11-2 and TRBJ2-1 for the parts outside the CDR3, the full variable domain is EAGVAQSPRYKIIEKRQSVAFWCNPISGHATLYWYQQILGQGPKLLIQFQNNGVVDDSQLPKDRFSAERLKGVDSTLKIQPAKLEDSAVYLCASSLETASSYNEQFFGPGTRLTVL.

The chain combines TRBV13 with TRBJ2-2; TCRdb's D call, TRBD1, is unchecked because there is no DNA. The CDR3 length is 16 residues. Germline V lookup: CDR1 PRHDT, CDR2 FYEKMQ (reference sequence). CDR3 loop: CASSSVDRSNTGELFF. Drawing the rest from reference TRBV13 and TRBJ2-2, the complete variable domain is AAGVIQSPRHLIKEKRETATLKCYPIPRHDTVYWYQQGPGQDPQFLISFYEKMQSDKGSIPDRFSAQQFSDYHSELNMSSLELGDSALYFCASSSVDRSNTGELFFGEGSRLTVL.

CDR3 sequence: CATSSIPVSEQYF. The V and J genes are TRBV15 and TRBJ2-7. Germline V gene lookup returns CDR1 LNHNV and CDR2 YYDKDF (reference sequence). The CDR3 contains 13 residues.

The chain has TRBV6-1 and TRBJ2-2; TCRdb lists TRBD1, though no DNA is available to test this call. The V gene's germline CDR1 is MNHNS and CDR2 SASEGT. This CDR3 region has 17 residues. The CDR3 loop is CASITTGRIMSTGELFF.

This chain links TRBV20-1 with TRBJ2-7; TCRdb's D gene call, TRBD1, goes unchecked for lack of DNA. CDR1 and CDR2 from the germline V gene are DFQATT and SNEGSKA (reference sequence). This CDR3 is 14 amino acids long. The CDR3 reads CSASQTGTVYEQYF.

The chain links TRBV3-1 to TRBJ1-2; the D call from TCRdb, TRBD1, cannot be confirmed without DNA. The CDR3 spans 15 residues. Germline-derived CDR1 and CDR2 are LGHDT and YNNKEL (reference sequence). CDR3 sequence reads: CASSQDRDGVYGYTF. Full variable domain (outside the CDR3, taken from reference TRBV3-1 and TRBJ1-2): DTAVSQTPKYLVTQMGNDKSIKCEQNLGHDTMYWYKQDSKKFLKIMFSYNNKELIINETVPNRFSPKSPDKAHLNLHINSLELGDSAVYFCASSQDRDGVYGYTFGSGTRLTVV.

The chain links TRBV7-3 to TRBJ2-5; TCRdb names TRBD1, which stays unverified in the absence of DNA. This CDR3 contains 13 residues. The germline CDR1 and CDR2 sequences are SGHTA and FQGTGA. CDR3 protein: CASSFHGMETQYF.

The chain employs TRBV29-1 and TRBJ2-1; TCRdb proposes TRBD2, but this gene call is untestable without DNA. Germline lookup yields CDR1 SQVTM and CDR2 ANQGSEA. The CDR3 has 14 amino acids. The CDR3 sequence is CSPLLAGGNNEQFF.

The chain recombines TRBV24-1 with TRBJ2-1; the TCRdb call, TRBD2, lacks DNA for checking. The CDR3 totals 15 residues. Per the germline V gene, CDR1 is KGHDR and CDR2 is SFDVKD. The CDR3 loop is CATQDGASEYNEQFF.

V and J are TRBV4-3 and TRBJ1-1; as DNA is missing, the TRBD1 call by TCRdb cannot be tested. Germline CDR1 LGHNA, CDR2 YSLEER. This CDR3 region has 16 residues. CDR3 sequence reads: CASSHSIAGVRTEAFF.

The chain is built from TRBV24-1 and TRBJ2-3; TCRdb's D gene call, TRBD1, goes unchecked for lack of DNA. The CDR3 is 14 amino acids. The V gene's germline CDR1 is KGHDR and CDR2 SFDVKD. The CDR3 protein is CATSDLGVRDTQYF.

CDR3 residues: CASSGGTPDRAVF. J is TRBJ2-1 and V is TRBV9; there is no DNA to check the TCRdb D call of TRBD2. The germline gives CDR1 SGDLS, CDR2 YYNGEE. This CDR3 has 13 amino acids.